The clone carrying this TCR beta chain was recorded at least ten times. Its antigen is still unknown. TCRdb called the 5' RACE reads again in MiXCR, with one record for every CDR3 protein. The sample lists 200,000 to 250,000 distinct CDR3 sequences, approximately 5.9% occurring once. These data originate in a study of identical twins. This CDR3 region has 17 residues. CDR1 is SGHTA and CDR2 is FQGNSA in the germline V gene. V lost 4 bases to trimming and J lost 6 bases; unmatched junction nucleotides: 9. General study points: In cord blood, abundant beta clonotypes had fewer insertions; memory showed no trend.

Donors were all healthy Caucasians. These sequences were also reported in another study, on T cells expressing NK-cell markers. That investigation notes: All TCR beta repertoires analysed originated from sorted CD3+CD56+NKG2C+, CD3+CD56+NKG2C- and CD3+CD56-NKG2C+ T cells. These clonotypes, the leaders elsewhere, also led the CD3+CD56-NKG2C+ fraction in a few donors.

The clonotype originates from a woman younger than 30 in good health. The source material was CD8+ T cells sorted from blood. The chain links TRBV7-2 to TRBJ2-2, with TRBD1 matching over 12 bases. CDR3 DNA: TGTGCCAGCAGCTACGCCCGGGACAGGGGGCTGGCCGGGGAGCTGTTTTTT. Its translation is CASSYARDRGLAGELFF.